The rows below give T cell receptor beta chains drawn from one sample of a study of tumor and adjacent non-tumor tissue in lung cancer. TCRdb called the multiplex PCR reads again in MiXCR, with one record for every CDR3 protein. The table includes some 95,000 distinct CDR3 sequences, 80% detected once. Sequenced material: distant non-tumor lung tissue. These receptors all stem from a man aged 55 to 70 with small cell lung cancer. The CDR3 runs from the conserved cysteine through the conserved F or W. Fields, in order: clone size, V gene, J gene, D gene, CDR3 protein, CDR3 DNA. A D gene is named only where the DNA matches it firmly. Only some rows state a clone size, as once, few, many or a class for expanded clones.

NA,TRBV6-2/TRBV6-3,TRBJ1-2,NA,CISSPIGVAGYTF,TGTATCAGCAGCCCGATTGGGGTTGCCGGCTACACCTTC
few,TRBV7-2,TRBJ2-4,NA,CASSPTLGVNIQYF,TGTGCCAGCAGCCCAACCCTAGGGGTAAACATTCAGTACTTC
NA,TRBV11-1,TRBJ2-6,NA,CATSLAYSGANVLTF,TGTGCTACCAGCCTAGCGTACTCTGGGGCCAATGTCCTGACTTTC
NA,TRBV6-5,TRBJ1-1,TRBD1,CANRTGGMNTEAFF,TGTGCCAACAGAACAGGGGGGATGAACACCGAAGCTTTCTTT
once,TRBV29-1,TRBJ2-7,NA,CSVPDTSYEQYF,TGCAGCGTCCCGGACACATCCTACGAGCAGTACTTC
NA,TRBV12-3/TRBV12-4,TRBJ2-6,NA,CASSLFSEANVLTF,TGTGCCAGCAGTTTATTCTCTGAGGCCAACGTCCTGACTTTC
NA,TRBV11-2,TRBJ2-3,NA,CANSLDWADTQYF,TGTGCCAACAGCTTAGACTGGGCAGATACACAGTATTTT
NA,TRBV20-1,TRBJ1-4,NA,CSARGTYETLFF,TGCAGTGCTAGAGGGACATACGAAACACTGTTTTTT
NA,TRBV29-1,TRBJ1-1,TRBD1,CSVSGDRERAVF,TGCAGCGTGAGCGGAGACAGGGAAAGGGCTGTCTTT
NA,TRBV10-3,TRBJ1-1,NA,CAISLGLEIAEAFF,TGTGCCATCAGTCTGGGACTGGAGATAGCTGAGGCCTTCTTT
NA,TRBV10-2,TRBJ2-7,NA,CASTDSRAAEQYF,TGCGCCAGTACTGATAGTAGGGCCGCCGAGCAGTACTTC
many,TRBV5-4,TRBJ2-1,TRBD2,CASSLEGTRSNEQFF,TGTGCCAGCAGCTTAGAAGGGACTAGGTCCAATGAGCAGTTCTTC
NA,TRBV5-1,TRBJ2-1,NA,CASSLDRAGVNELFF,TGCGCCAGTAGCTTGGATCGGGCGGGCGTCAATGAGCTGTTCTTC
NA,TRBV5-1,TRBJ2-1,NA,CASSLKDPSGGEQFF,TGCGCCAGCAGCTTGAAAGATCCCTCCGGGGGTGAGCAGTTCTTC
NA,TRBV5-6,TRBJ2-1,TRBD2,CASSSLPGLASYNERFF,TGTGCCAGCAGCTCCCTTCCGGGACTAGCATCATACAATGAGCGGTTCTTC
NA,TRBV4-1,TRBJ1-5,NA,CASGQSMSQPQHF,TGCGCCAGCGGCCAGAGTATGTCTCAGCCCCAGCATTTT
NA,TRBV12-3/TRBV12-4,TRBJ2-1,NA,CASSSGTMHYEQFF,TGTGCCAGCAGTTCCGGGACAATGCACTATGAGCAGTTCTTC
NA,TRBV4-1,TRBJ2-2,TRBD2,CASISQTSGTNTGELFF,TGCGCCAGCATCTCCCAGACTAGCGGGACGAACACCGGGGAGTTGTTTTTT
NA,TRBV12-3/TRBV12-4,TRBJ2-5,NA,CGSSIMDMEETQYF,TGTGGCAGCAGTATAATGGACATGGAAGAGACCCAGTACTTC
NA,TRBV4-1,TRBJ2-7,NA,CASGQYIAGPYEQYF,TGCGCCAGCGGCCAATATATCGCGGGGCCGTACGAGCAGTACTTC
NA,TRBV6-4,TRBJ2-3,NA,CASSPVAYSTDTQYF,TGTGCCAGCAGTCCCGTGGCATACAGCACAGATACGCAGTATTTT